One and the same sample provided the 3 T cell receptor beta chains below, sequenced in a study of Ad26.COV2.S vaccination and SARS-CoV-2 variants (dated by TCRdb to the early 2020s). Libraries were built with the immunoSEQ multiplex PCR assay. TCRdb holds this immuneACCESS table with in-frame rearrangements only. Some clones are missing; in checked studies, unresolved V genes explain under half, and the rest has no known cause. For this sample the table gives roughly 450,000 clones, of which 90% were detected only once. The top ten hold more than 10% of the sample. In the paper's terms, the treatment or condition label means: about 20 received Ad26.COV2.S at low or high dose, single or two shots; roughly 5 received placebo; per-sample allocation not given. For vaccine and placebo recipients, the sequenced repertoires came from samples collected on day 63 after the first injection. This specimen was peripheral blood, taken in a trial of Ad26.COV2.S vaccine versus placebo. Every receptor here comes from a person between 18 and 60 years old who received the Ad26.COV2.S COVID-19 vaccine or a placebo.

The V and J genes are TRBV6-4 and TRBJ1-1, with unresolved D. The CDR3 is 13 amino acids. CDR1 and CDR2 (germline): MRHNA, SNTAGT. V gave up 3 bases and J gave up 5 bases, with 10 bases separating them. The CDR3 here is CASSEAGGTEAFF. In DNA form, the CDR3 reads TGTGCCAGCAGTGAAGCGGGAGGGACTGAAGCTTTCTTT.

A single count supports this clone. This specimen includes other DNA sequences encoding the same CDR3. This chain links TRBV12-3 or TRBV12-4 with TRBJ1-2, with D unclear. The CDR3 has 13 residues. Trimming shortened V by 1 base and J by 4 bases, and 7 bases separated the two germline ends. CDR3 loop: CASSLGQSYGYTF. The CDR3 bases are TGTGCCAGCAGTTTAGGGCAGAGCTATGGCTACACCTTC.

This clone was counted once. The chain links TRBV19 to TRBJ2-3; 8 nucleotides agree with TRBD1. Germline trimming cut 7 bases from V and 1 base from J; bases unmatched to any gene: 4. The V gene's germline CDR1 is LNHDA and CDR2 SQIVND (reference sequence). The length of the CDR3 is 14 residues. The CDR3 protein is CASKGTGGTDTQYF. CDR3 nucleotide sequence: TGTGCCAGTAAGGGGACAGGCGGCACAGATACGCAGTATTTT. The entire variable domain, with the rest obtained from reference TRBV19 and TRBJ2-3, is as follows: DGGITQSPKYLFRKEGQNVTLSCEQNLNHDAMYWYRQDPGQGLRLIYYSQIVNDFQKGDIAEGYSVSREKKESFPLTVTSAQKNPTAFYLCASKGTGGTDTQYFGPGTRLTVL.